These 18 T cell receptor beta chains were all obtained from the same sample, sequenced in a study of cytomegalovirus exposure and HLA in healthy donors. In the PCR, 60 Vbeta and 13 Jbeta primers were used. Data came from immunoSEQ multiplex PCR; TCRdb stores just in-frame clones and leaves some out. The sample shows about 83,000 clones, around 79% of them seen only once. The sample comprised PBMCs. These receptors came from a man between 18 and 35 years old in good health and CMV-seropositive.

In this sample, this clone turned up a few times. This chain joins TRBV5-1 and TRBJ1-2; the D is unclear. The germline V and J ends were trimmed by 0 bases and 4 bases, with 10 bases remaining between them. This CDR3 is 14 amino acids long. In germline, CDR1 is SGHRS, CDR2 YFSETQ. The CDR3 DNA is TGCGCCAGCAGCTTGGGAACAGTACTCTATGGCTACACCTTC. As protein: CASSLGTVLYGYTF.

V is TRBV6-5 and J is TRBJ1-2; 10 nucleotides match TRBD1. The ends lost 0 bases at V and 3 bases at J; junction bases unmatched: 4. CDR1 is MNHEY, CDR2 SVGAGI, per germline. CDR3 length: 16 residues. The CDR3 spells CASSYSKGQGDYGYTF. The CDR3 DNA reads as TGTGCCAGCAGTTACTCGAAAGGACAGGGGGACTATGGCTACACCTTC.

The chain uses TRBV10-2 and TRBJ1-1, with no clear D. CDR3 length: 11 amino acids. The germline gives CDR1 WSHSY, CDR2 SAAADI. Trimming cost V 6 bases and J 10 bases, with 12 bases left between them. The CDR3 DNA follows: TGCGCCAGCAGCGTCGAAGGAGTAGCTTTCTTT. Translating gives CASSVEGVAFF.

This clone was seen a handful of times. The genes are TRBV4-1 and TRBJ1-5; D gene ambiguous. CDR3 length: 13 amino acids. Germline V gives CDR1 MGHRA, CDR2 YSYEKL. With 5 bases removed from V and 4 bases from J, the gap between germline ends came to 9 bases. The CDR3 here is CASSESRNQPQHF. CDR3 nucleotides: TGCGCCAGCAGCGAGTCCCGAAATCAGCCCCAGCATTTT.

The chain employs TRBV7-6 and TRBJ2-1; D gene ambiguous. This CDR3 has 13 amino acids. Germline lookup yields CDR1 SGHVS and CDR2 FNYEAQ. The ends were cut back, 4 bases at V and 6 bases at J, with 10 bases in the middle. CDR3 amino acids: CASSSPTLNEQFF. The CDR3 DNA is TGTGCCAGCAGCTCCCCTACCCTCAATGAGCAGTTCTTC.

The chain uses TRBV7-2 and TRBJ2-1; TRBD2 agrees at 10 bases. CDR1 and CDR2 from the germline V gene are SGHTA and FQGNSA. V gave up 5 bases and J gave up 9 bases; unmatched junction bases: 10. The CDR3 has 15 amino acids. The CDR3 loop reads CASSGLAVPRGEQFF. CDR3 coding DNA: TGTGCCAGCAGCGGACTAGCGGTCCCTCGGGGTGAGCAGTTCTTC.

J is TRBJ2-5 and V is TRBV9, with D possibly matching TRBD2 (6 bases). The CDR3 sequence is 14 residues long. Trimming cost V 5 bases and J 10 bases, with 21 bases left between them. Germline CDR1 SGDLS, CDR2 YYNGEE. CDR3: CASSTDGGLRSQYF. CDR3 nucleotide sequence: TGTGCCAGCAGTACAGACGGGGGATTAAGGAGCCAGTACTTC.

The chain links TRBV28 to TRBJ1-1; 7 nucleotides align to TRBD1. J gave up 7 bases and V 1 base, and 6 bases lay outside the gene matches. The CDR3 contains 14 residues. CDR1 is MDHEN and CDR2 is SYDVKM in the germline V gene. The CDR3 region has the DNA TGTGCCAGCAGTTTATTCGACAGGGCTCTTGAAGCTTTCTTT. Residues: CASSLFDRALEAFF.

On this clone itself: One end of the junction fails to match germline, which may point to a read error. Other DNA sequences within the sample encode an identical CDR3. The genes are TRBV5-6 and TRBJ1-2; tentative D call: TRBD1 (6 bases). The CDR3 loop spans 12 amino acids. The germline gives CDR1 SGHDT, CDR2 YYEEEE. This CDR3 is CASSPGDYGYTF. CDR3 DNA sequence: TGTGCCAGCAGTCCAGGGGACTACGGCTACACCTTC.

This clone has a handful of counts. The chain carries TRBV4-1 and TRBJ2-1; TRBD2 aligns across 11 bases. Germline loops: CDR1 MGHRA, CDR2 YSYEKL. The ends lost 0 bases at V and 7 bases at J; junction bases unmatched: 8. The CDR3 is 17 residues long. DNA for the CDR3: TGCGCCAGCAGCCAAGATAGTAGCGGGAGGGCCTTAAATGAGCAGTTCTTC. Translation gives CASSQDSSGRALNEQFF.

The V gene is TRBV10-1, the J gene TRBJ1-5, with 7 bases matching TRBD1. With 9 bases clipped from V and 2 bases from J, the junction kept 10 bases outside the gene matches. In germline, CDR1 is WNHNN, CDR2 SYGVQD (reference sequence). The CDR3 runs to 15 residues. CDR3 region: CARLGGQSGNQPQHF. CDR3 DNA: TGCGCCAGACTAGGGGGACAGTCTGGCAATCAGCCCCAGCATTTT.

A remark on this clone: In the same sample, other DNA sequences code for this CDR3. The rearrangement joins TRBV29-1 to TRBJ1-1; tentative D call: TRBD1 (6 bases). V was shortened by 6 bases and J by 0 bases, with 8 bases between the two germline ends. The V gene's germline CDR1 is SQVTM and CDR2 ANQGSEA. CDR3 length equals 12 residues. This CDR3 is CSVGQLNTEAFF. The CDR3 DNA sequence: TGCAGCGTGGGACAACTGAACACTGAAGCTTTCTTT.

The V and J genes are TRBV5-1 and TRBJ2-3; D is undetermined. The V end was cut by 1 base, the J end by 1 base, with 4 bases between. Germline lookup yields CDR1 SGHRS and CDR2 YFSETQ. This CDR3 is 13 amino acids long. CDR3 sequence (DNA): TGCGCCAGCAGCTTGCTTGGCACAGATACGCAGTATTTT. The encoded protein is CASSLLGTDTQYF.

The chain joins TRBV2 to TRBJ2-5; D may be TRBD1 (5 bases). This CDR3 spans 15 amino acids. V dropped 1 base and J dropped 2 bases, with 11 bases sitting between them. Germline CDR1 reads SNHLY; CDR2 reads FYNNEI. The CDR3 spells CASSEGQSSQETQYF. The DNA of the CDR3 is TGTGCCAGCAGTGAAGGACAGAGCTCACAAGAGACCCAGTACTTC.

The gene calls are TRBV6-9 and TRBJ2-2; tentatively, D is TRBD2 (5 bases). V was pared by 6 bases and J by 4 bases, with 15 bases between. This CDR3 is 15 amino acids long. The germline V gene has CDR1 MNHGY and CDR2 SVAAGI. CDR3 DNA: TGTGCCAGCAGATCTCGTGAGGGTGGCACCGGGGAGCTGTTTTTT. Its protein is CASRSREGGTGELFF.

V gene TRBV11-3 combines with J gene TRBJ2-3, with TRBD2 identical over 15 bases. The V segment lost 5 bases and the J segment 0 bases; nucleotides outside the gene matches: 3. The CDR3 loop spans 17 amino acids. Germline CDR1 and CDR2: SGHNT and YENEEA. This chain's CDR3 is CASSPGLAGGSTDTQYF. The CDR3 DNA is TGTGCCAGCAGCCCTGGACTAGCGGGAGGGAGCACAGATACGCAGTATTTT.

CDR3 DNA: TGTGCCAGCAGCCACCAGGGGATGGGGACCTACGAGCAGTACTTC. Its protein is CASSHQGMGTYEQYF. The V call is TRBV4-2, the J call TRBJ2-7, with TRBD1 as a possible D gene (6 bases). V lost 3 bases and J lost 2, with 14 bases in between. The CDR3 is made up of 15 amino acids. Germline V lookup: CDR1 LGHNA, CDR2 YNFKEQ.

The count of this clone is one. The CDR3 sequence is CSAKQPGDSGNTIYF. CDR3 sequence (DNA): TGCAGCGCAAAACAACCAGGGGACTCTGGAAACACCATATATTTT. The gene calls are TRBV29-1 and TRBJ1-3, with a tentative D call TRBD1 (6 bases). V lost 7 bases, J lost 0 bases, and 16 bases lay in between. Per germline, CDR1 SQVTM and CDR2 ANQGSEA. CDR3 length equals 15 residues.